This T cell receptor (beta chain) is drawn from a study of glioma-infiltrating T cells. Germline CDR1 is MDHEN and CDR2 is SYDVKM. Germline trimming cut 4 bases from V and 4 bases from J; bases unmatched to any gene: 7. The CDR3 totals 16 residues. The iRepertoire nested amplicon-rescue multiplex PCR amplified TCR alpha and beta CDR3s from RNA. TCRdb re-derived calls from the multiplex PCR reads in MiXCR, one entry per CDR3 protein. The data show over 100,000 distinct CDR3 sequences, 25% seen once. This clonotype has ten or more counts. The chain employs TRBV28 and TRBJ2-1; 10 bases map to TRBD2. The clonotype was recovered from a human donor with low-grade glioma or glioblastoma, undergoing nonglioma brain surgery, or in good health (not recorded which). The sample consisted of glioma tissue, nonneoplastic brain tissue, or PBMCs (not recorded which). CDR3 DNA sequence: TGTGCCAGCAGTTCCTACACAGCGGGAGGGTACAATGAGCAGTTCTTC. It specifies CASSSYTAGGYNEQFF. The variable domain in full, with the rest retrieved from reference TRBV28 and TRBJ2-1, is DVKVTQSSRYLVKRTGEKVFLECVQDMDHENMFWYRQDPGLGLRLIYFSYDVKMKEKGDIPEGYSVSREKKERFSLILESASTNQTSMYLCASSSYTAGGYNEQFFGPGTRLTVL.